This is a list of T cell receptor beta chains from one sample in a study of cytomegalovirus exposure and HLA in healthy donors. Repertoires were generated with immunoSEQ multiplex PCR, while TCRdb's copy carries only in-frame clones and drops some. The table lists about 77,000 clones, 60% to 85% of them singletons. The sequencing input was PBMCs. The receptors shown here come from a man aged 35 to 55 in good health and CMV-seronegative. Each CDR3 is given with its conserved first and last residue. A D gene is named only where the DNA matches it firmly. Only some rows state a clone size, as once, few, many or a class for expanded clones.

v_gene	j_gene	len	d_gene	abundance	CDR3aa	CDR3nt
TRBV28	TRBJ1-1	15	NA	NA	CASSLSQTGSTEAFF	TGTGCCAGCAGTTTAAGCCAGACTGGAAGCACTGAAGCTTTCTTT
TRBV4-3	TRBJ2-1	13	NA	NA	CASSQVPNDEQFF	TGCGCCAGCAGCCAAGTCCCAAATGATGAGCAGTTCTTC
TRBV7-9	TRBJ2-7	16	TRBD2	NA	CASSLSISGLDHEQYF	TGTGCCAGCAGCTTGTCCATATCGGGACTAGATCACGAGCAGTACTTC
TRBV2	TRBJ2-2	15	NA	NA	CASSPTRTNTGELFF	TGTGCCAGCAGTCCTACTAGGACGAACACCGGGGAGCTGTTTTTT
TRBV19	TRBJ1-5	16	NA	once	CASSIPLGAGSQPQHF	TGTGCCAGTAGCATCCCCCTGGGGGCGGGTAGTCAGCCCCAGCATTTT
TRBV6-4	TRBJ2-1	13	TRBD2	NA	CASSEAGNNEQFF	TGTGCCAGCAGTGAAGCGGGGAACAATGAGCAGTTCTTC
TRBV28	TRBJ2-7	12	NA	NA	CASSRETYEQYF	TGTGCCAGCAGCCGTGAGACCTACGAGCAGTACTTC
TRBV30	TRBJ1-3	14	NA	NA	CAWAYAGLGNTIYF	TGTGCCTGGGCTTACGCAGGGTTAGGAAACACCATATATTTT
TRBV30	TRBJ2-7	11	NA	NA	CAWSGQYEQYF	TGTGCCTGGAGTGGCCAGTACGAGCAGTACTTC
TRBV30	TRBJ2-7	15	TRBD1	NA	CAWRRAGQGFHEQYF	TGTGCCTGGAGGAGGGCGGGACAGGGCTTCCACGAGCAGTACTTC
TRBV27	TRBJ2-7	17	TRBD2	NA	CASSPGLAGVSAYEQYF	TGTGCCAGCAGTCCGGGACTAGCGGGAGTTTCCGCCTACGAGCAGTACTTC
TRBV4-3	TRBJ2-1	16	NA	NA	CASSQYVASDHNEQFF	TGCGCCAGCAGCCAGTACGTCGCTAGCGACCACAATGAGCAGTTCTTC
TRBV5-1	TRBJ1-2	14	TRBD1	NA	CASSLQGEEYGYTF	TGCGCCAGCAGCTTACAGGGGGAAGAGTATGGCTACACCTTC
TRBV18	TRBJ2-2	15	TRBD1	NA	CASSPRDRNTGELFF	TGTGCCAGCTCACCACGGGACAGAAACACCGGGGAGCTGTTTTTT
TRBV29-1	TRBJ2-7	15	TRBD1	NA	CSVEDDRGRAYEQYF	TGCAGCGTTGAAGATGACAGGGGGCGAGCCTACGAGCAGTACTTC
TRBV2	TRBJ2-1	14	TRBD1	NA	CASRRDRAYNEQFF	TGTGCCAGCCGTCGGGACAGGGCTTACAATGAGCAGTTCTTC
TRBV11-3	TRBJ2-1	15	TRBD1	NA	CASSQQGWENNEQFF	TGTGCCAGCAGCCAACAGGGGTGGGAGAACAATGAGCAGTTCTTC
TRBV14	TRBJ1-1	14	NA	NA	CASSLRGRRTEAFF	TGTGCCAGCAGCCTAAGGGGTAGGCGGACTGAAGCTTTCTTT
TRBV28	TRBJ1-5	15	TRBD1	NA	CASSPGTGSNQPQHF	TGTGCCAGCAGCCCCGGGACAGGAAGCAATCAGCCCCAGCATTTT
TRBV6-6	TRBJ2-7	14	TRBD1	NA	CASLARDRAYEQYF	TGTGCCAGCCTCGCTAGGGACAGGGCCTACGAGCAGTACTTC